The 9 T cell receptor beta chains reported below all come from one sample, sequenced in a study of radiotherapy plus CTLA-4 blockade in lung cancer. Repertoires were generated with immunoSEQ multiplex PCR, while TCRdb's copy carries only in-frame clones and drops some. The data contain 55,000 to 80,000 clones, more than 75% of them singletons. Sequences were derived from peripheral blood, sampled from a patient treated with radiotherapy plus ipilimumab. These receptors came from a human donor with non-small cell lung cancer that progressed on radiotherapy plus ipilimumab.

The CDR3: CASSAPGQGLHEQYF. CDR3 sequence (DNA): TGTGCCAGCAGCGCACCGGGACAGGGATTACACGAGCAGTACTTC. The chain employs TRBV6-6 and TRBJ2-7; 9 bases line up with TRBD1. CDR1 and CDR2 (germline): MNHNY, SVGAGI (reference sequence). The CDR3 is 15 residues long. The trim removed 6 bases at V and 5 bases at J, leaving 11 bases unmatched.

The chain joins TRBV2 to TRBJ2-7; possibly TRBD1 for D (6 bases). There are 13 residues in the CDR3. Germline values: CDR1 SNHLY, CDR2 FYNNEI. V was trimmed by 6 bases and J by 0 bases, leaving 9 bases between them. This CDR3 is CASRGADSYEQYV. The CDR3 coding sequence is TGTGCCAGCAGGGGGGCTGACTCCTACGAGCAGTACGTC.

About this clone itself: One end of the junction varies from germline; a read error may be responsible. The V call is TRBV27, the J call TRBJ1-2; weak D call: TRBD1 (6 bases). The CDR3 spans 11 residues. CDR1 MNHEY and CDR2 SMNVEV come from the germline V gene (reference sequence). The chain's CDR3 is CASGNPGHWIF. For the CDR3, the DNA is TGTGCCAGCGGAAATCCGGGACACTGGATTTTC.

The chain couples TRBV28 to TRBJ2-7; the match to TRBD1 covers 8 bases. The CDR3 runs to 15 residues. The germline gives CDR1 MDHEN, CDR2 SYDVKM. J lost 6 bases, V lost 6 bases, and 13 bases had no gene match. The CDR3 nucleotides read TGTGCCAGCAGGGGGACAGGCCCGAGGGGAGCCGAGCAGTACTTC. Its protein product is CASRGTGPRGAEQYF.

In this sample, this clone turned up once. V usage is TRBV5-6 and J usage is TRBJ2-1, with 10 nucleotides matching TRBD2. Germline V gives CDR1 SGHDT, CDR2 YYEEEE. This CDR3 spans 16 amino acids. Germline trimming cut 3 bases from V and 9 bases from J; bases unmatched to any gene: 12. CDR3 DNA sequence: TGTGCCAGCAGCTGGGGGCCAGCGGGAGGGCCTGGTGAGCAGTTCTTC. As protein: CASSWGPAGGPGEQFF.

This chain uses TRBV12-5 with TRBJ2-1, with 8 bases matching TRBD2. CDR3 size: 19 residues. Germline trimming cut 2 bases from V and 0 bases from J; bases unmatched to any gene: 12. CDR1 LGHNT and CDR2 FRNRAP come from the germline V gene. The CDR3 sequence is CASGLPLGSGSLSYNEQFF. For the CDR3, the DNA is TGTGCTAGTGGTTTGCCCCTTGGGAGCGGGAGCCTCTCCTACAATGAGCAGTTCTTC.

In nucleotides, the CDR3 is TGTGCCAGCAGTCCCTCAGGGGGCTATATTTATAAGCAGTACGTC. This encodes CASSPSGGYIYKQYV. V usage is TRBV6-5 and J usage is TRBJ2-7, with 8 positions matching TRBD1. The CDR3 covers 15 residues. The V segment lost 5 bases and the J segment 8 bases; nucleotides outside the gene matches: 14. Per germline, CDR1 MNHEY and CDR2 SVGAGI.

The V gene is TRBV10-2, the J gene TRBJ2-4, with TRBD2 identical over 7 bases. The CDR3 contains 17 residues. V lost 3 bases, J lost 0 bases, and 8 bases stayed unmatched. CDR1 is WSHSY, CDR2 SAAADI, per germline. The CDR3 sequence: CASSEVGTTIAKNIQYF. CDR3 nucleotides: TGCGCCAGCAGTGAAGTGGGGACTACCATAGCCAAAAACATTCAGTACTTC.

V gene TRBV28 combines with J gene TRBJ1-1, with no clear D. There are 11 residues in the CDR3. CDR1 is MDHEN, CDR2 SYDVKM, per germline. Trimming pared 3 bases from V and 4 bases from J, leaving 3 bases between. The DNA of the CDR3 is TGTGCCAGCAGTTTGGGCACTGAAGCTTTCTTT. This codes for CASSLGTEAFF.